This TCR beta chain was found in a study of OX40 agonist ivuxolimab in advanced cancers. Study in general: Antecedent anti-PD-1, anti-PD-L1 or anti-CTLA-4 therapy was permissible, with roughly 36% having received some.

For this clone: Its target is unknown.

CDR3 length: 15 amino acids. The ends lost 1 base at V and 1 base at J; junction bases unmatched: 3. Germline CDR1 is KGHSY and CDR2 is FQNENV. Whole-study findings and limits: Expanded clones tended on average to be more numerous among CD8+ T cells than CD4+. Part of the nonresponder group also had normalized T-cell clonal expansion that was low. Clonal expansion was seen in CD4+ and CD8+ blood T cells by week 6 at 0.1 to 3.0 mg/kg.

The method was immunoSEQ multiplex PCR; TCRdb's version includes in-frame clones alone and lacks a portion of them. The table has about 61,000 clones, over 80% seen once. Sequenced here: CD4+ or CD8+ T cells sorted from blood, sampled in a trial of the OX40 agonist ivuxolimab. V is TRBV16 and J is TRBJ2-5, with 7 bases matching TRBD2. This TCR was sampled from an adult with an advanced solid tumor such as melanoma, head and neck, liver or kidney cancer. CDR3 in DNA: TGTGCCAGCAGCCAATGGGGGGGACCCCAAGAGACCCAGTACTTC. Residues: CASSQWGGPQETQYF.